This T cell receptor (beta chain) was documented in a study of blood T cell repertoires in COVID-19. Sequenced by immunoSEQ multiplex PCR; TCRdb stores in-frame clones only, minus some. The data show about 150,000 clones, about 80% seen once. The source material was peripheral blood. The sequence came from a human donor in a cohort sampled during active COVID-19.

CDR3 coding DNA: TGTGCCAGCAGCCCGGGACTGCCTTCCTACAATGAGCAGTTCTTC. This sequence encodes CASSPGLPSYNEQFF. The J gene is TRBJ2-1, the V gene TRBV7-2; D may be TRBD2 (6 bases). The V gene lost 5 bases and the J gene lost 1 base, with 12 bases spanning the gap. Germline V CDR1 and CDR2: SGHTA, FQGNSA. CDR3 size: 15 residues. The entire variable domain, with the rest obtained from reference TRBV7-2 and TRBJ2-1, is as follows: GAGVSQSPSNKVTEKGKDVELRCDPISGHTALYWYRQSLGQGLEFLIYFQGNSAPDKSGLPSDRFSAERTGGSVSTLTIQRTQQEDSAVYLCASSPGLPSYNEQFFGPGTRLTVL.